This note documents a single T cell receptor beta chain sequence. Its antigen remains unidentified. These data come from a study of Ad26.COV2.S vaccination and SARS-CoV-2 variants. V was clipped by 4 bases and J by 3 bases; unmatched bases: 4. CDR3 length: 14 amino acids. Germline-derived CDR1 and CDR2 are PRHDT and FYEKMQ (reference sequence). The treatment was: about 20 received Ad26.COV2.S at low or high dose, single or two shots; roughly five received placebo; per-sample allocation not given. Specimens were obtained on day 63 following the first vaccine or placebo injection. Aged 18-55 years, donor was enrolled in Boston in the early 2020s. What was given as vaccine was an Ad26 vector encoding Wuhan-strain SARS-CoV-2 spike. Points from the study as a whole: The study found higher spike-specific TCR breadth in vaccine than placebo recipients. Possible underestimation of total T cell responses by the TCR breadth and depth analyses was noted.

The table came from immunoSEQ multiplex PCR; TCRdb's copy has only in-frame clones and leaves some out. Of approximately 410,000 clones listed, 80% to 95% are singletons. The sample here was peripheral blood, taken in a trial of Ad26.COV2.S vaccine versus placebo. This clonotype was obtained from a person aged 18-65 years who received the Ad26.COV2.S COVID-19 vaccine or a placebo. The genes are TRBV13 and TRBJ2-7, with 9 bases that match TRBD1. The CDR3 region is CASSSRDRDYEQYF. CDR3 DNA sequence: TGTGCCAGCAGCTCCCGGGACAGGGACTACGAGCAGTACTTC.